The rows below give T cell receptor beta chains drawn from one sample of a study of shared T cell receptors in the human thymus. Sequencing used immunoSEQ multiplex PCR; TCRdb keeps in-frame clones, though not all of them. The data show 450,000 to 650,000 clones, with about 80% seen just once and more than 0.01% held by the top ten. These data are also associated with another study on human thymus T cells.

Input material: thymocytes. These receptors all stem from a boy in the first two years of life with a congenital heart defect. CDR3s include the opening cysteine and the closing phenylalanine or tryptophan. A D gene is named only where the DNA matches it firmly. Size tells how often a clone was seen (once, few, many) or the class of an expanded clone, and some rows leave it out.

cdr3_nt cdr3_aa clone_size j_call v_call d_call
TGTGCCAGCAGCTCGAGCGGGACTAGCGGAGACAATGAGCAGTTCTTC CASSSSGTSGDNEQFF NA TRBJ2-1 TRBV5-6 TRBD2
TGTGCCAGCAGCCCGACAGGGGATGGAGGCGAGCAGTACTTC CASSPTGDGGEQYF NA TRBJ2-7 TRBV7-6 TRBD1
TGTGCCAGCCAAAGACAGGGGGCGCGAGACGAGCAGTACTTC CASQRQGARDEQYF NA TRBJ2-7 TRBV18 TRBD1
TGTGCCAGCAGTGACTTGACAGCGAGGTACTTC CASSDLTARYF few TRBJ2-7 TRBV25-1 NA
TGTGCCTGGAAGGGAGGGGCCAAAAACATTCAGTACTTC CAWKGGAKNIQYF NA TRBJ2-4 TRBV30 TRBD2
TGTGCCATCAGTGAGGGCTCTAGCGGGGGGTTCTACGAGCAGTACTTC CAISEGSSGGFYEQYF NA TRBJ2-7 TRBV10-3 TRBD2
TGTGCCAGCAGCTTAGGCGGACTAGCGGAGGTTTCCTACGAGCAGTACTTC CASSLGGLAEVSYEQYF NA TRBJ2-7 TRBV5-4 TRBD2
TGTGCCAGCAGCAAATGGGACAGGGGGCGAAGGACTGAAGCTTTCTTT CASSKWDRGRRTEAFF once TRBJ1-1 TRBV21-1 NA
TGTGCCAGCAGTGACAGCACAGGGGTGGGCAACGTCCTGACTTTC CASSDSTGVGNVLTF NA TRBJ2-6 TRBV6-4 TRBD1
TGTGCCAGCAGCCCACCTCGACAGGCCTACTATGGCTACACCTTC CASSPPRQAYYGYTF NA TRBJ1-2 TRBV5-8 NA
TGTGCCAGCAGCTTGTCCATCCGCGGGAGGGCCAATGAGCAGTTCTTC CASSLSIRGRANEQFF NA TRBJ2-1 TRBV5-6 TRBD2
TGCGCCAGCAGCCAAGGGCTAGCGGGAGCCGGGGAGCTGTTTTTT CASSQGLAGAGELFF NA TRBJ2-2 TRBV4-1 TRBD2
TGTGCCAGCAGCCCGCCGGGACTAGCCAGGGTGTCCCAGTACTTC CASSPPGLARVSQYF NA TRBJ2-5 TRBV2 TRBD2
TGTGCCAGCAGTCTCCTACCCACAGGGGGAAATCAGCCCCAGCATTTT CASSLLPTGGNQPQHF NA TRBJ1-5 TRBV27 TRBD1
TGTGCCAGCAGCCGGCGGGGCGGGAGAACAGATACGCAGTATTTT CASSRRGGRTDTQYF NA TRBJ2-3 TRBV7-8 TRBD2
TGCAGCGTTGAAGATCATAAGGGGTCGGAGAACACTGAAGCTTTCTTT CSVEDHKGSENTEAFF NA TRBJ1-1 TRBV29-1 NA
TGTGCCAGCAGCCCGAGGACAGGGACAAGAGCTAACTATGGCTACACCTTC CASSPRTGTRANYGYTF once TRBJ1-2 TRBV7-9 TRBD1
TGTGCCAGCAGTGAATGTCAGGGGCCCTACGAGCAGTACTTC CASSECQGPYEQYF NA TRBJ2-7 TRBV6-1 NA
TGTGCCAGCAGCCAAACAGGGAATAATGAGCAGTTCTTC CASSQTGNNEQFF NA TRBJ2-1 TRBV4-2 NA
TGTGCCAGCCTTCCTGGCAGGGACTACCGCACAGATACGCAGTATTTT CASLPGRDYRTDTQYF NA TRBJ2-3 TRBV28 TRBD2
TGCAGCGTTGAAGGCGGACAGGACCCCACAGATACGCAGTATTTT CSVEGGQDPTDTQYF NA TRBJ2-3 TRBV29-1 TRBD1
TGTGCCAGTAGTATTTCCCTAGCGGGAGGGTTGGGAAATGAGCAGTTCTTC CASSISLAGGLGNEQFF NA TRBJ2-1 TRBV19 TRBD2
TGTGCCAGCAGCCTTAGGGGGCCTAAACGTTACTTC CASSLRGPKRYF once TRBJ2-7 TRBV7-2 TRBD1
TGCAGCGTTGAAGCGGGGACCTACGAGCAGTACTTC CSVEAGTYEQYF few TRBJ2-7 TRBV29-1 NA
TGTGCCAGCAGCCCTTTTTCTAGCGGGACGGATTACAATGAGCAGTTCTTC CASSPFSSGTDYNEQFF NA TRBJ2-1 TRBV14 TRBD2
TGTGCCAGTAGTCCCCGAGGGACAGGGTCCCAAAACGAGCAGTACTTC CASSPRGTGSQNEQYF few TRBJ2-7 TRBV19 TRBD1
TGTGCCATCCCAACTAGCAGGAAGGGAGAGCAGTACTTC CAIPTSRKGEQYF NA TRBJ2-7 TRBV11-2 NA
TGTGCCAGCACCCTCTTCGACTCAGGGGGCTGGACTGAAGCTTTCTTT CASTLFDSGGWTEAFF NA TRBJ1-1 TRBV14 TRBD1
TGCAGCGTTCGAGGACAGGGAACGGGGCGGGCGGATGAGCAGTTCTTC CSVRGQGTGRADEQFF NA TRBJ2-1 TRBV29-1 TRBD1
TGTGCCAGCAGCCAACTAAGCAATGAGCAGTTCTTC CASSQLSNEQFF once TRBJ2-1 TRBV7-8 NA
TGTGCCAGTAGTAAAGGGGTGGGCGAGCAGTACTTC CASSKGVGEQYF few TRBJ2-7 TRBV19 NA